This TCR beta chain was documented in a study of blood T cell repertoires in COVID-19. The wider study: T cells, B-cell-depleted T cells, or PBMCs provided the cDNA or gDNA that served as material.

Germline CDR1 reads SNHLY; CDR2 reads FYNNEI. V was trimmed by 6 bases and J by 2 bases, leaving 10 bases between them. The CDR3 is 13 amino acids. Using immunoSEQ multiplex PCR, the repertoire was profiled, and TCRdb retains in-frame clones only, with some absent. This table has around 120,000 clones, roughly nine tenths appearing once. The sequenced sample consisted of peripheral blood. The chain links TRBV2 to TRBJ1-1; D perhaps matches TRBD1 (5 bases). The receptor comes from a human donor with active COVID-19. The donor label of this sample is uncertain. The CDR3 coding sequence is TGTGCCAGCAGGTCAGGGATCAACACTGAAGCTTTCTTT. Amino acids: CASRSGINTEAFF.